Listed here are 13 T cell receptor beta chains from one sample, sequenced in a study of cytomegalovirus exposure and HLA in healthy donors. Primers for the PCR totalled 60 Vbeta and 13 Jbeta. Repertoires were generated with immunoSEQ multiplex PCR, while TCRdb's copy carries only in-frame clones and drops some. The table has roughly 110,000 clones, 65% to 80% seen once; the top ten hold roughly 2.5%. Sequencing input: PBMCs. These TCRs come from a female donor in good health and CMV-seronegative.

This chain connects TRBV11-2 to TRBJ1-1; 8 bases are shared with TRBD1. V was clipped by 5 bases and J by 6 bases; unmatched bases: 5. Germline assignment: CDR1 SGHAT and CDR2 FQNNGV. CDR3 size: 13 residues. The CDR3 loop is CASSLGQGSEAFF. In nucleotides, the CDR3 is TGTGCCAGCAGCCTTGGACAGGGCTCTGAAGCTTTCTTT.

V gene TRBV7-8 combines with J gene TRBJ1-2, with 9 bases fitting TRBD1. V trimming: 5 bases; J trimming: 1 base; junction bases outside the gene matches: 5. The CDR3 is 15 residues long. Germline assignment: CDR1 SGHVS and CDR2 FQNEAQ. CDR3 residues: CASSERQGVNYGYTF. The CDR3 DNA reads as TGTGCCAGCAGCGAACGACAGGGGGTTAACTATGGCTACACCTTC.

This chain joins TRBV5-8 and TRBJ2-1; 12 bases agree with TRBD2. CDR1 is SGHTS, CDR2 YDEGEE, per germline. The CDR3 is 16 residues long. V was clipped by 4 bases and J by 7 bases; unmatched bases: 9. The CDR3 sequence: CASSRGLAGSWNEQFF. In DNA form, the CDR3 reads TGTGCCAGCAGCCGCGGACTAGCGGGGTCTTGGAATGAGCAGTTCTTC. Drawing the rest from reference TRBV5-8 and TRBJ2-1, the complete variable domain is EAGVTQSPTHLIKTRGQQATLRCSPISGHTSVYWYQQALGLGLQFLLWYDEGEERNRGNFPPRFSGRQFPNYSSELNVNALELEDSALYLCASSRGLAGSWNEQFFGPGTRLTVL.

This sequence joins TRBV5-8 and TRBJ2-5; 7 bases align to TRBD2. The end of the DNA aligns better with TRBJ2-7, so the J call may be wrong. The germline V gene has CDR1 SGHTS and CDR2 YDEGEE. This CDR3 is 19 amino acids long. The CDR3 bases are TGTGCCAGCAGCTCTGAACCGAGGTTGGGAGGGGTTCACTCCTACGAGCAGTACTTC. Amino acids: CASSSEPRLGGVHSYEQYF.

This clone was counted a few times. This chain connects TRBV2 to TRBJ2-2; 9 nucleotides match TRBD2. J was trimmed by 1 base and V by 5 bases; bases with no gene match: 5. The germline V gene has CDR1 SNHLY and CDR2 FYNNEI. CDR3 length: 16 residues. The CDR3 sequence: CASSKRGAMNTGELFF. DNA of the CDR3: TGTGCCAGCAGTAAGCGGGGGGCTATGAACACCGGGGAGCTGTTTTTT.

The chain recombines TRBV27 with TRBJ2-1; D is possibly TRBD2 (7 bases). There are 15 residues in the CDR3. Between the trimmed V and J ends, which lost 2 bases and 2 bases, there was a span of 10 bases. Germline assignment: CDR1 MNHEY and CDR2 SMNVEV (reference sequence). The CDR3 DNA reads as TGTGCCAGCAGTTTAGCGGGGGCCACCTACAATGAGCAGTTCTTC. Translated: CASSLAGATYNEQFF.

The chain carries TRBV6-6 and TRBJ2-2; weak D call: TRBD1 (7 bases). The V and J ends lost 5 bases and 2 bases respectively, with 9 bases between them. The CDR3 loop spans 14 amino acids. The germline V gene encodes CDR1 MNHNY and CDR2 SVGAGI (reference sequence). CDR3 nucleotides: TGTGCCAGCAGTCAGGGGGGAAACACCGGGGAGCTGTTTTTT. It is translated as CASSQGGNTGELFF.

V usage is TRBV9 and J usage is TRBJ1-1, with D possibly being TRBD1 (5 bases). CDR3 length: 16 residues. The V and J ends lost 3 bases and 1 base respectively, with 16 bases between them. CDR1 is SGDLS and CDR2 is YYNGEE in the germline V gene. The CDR3 DNA follows: TGTGCCAGCAGCGGGCGAGGCGGGGGTCAGAACACTGAAGCTTTCTTT. Translation: CASSGRGGGQNTEAFF.

V is TRBV10-3 and J is TRBJ2-3, with D tentatively TRBD2 (6 bases). This CDR3 region has 14 residues. V lost 6 bases, J lost 6 bases, and 16 bases lay in between. Germline V CDR1 and CDR2: ENHRY, SYGVKD. CDR3 residues: CAISKNTGGDTQYF. The DNA of the CDR3 is TGTGCCATCAGCAAAAATACCGGAGGGGATACGCAGTATTTT.

The chain uses TRBV28 and TRBJ1-2, with D possibly being TRBD1 (6 bases). The CDR3 runs to 13 residues. V gave up 5 bases and J gave up 8 bases, with 15 bases separating them. Germline V CDR1 and CDR2: MDHEN, SYDVKM. CDR3 sequence: CASSTRGAWGYTF. CDR3 nucleotides: TGTGCCAGCAGTACCCGGGGGGCTTGGGGCTACACCTTC.

The rearrangement links TRBV6-5 to TRBJ1-2; the match to TRBD1 covers 7 bases. Germline assignment: CDR1 MNHEY and CDR2 SVGAGI. After removal of 11 bases from V and 4 bases from J, the junction contained 10 bases not matched to a gene. The CDR3 runs to 13 residues. Here the CDR3 reads CAVKPTGVYGYTF. The CDR3 region has the DNA TGTGCCGTAAAACCCACAGGGGTCTATGGCTACACCTTC.

The V call is TRBV6-5, the J call TRBJ1-4, with D unclear. Germline assignment: CDR1 MNHEY and CDR2 SVGAGI. V shed 6 bases and J shed 4 bases, with 9 bases lying between them. The CDR3 is 13 amino acids. CDR3 nucleotide sequence: TGTGCCAGCAGGCCAGGCGATAATGAAAAACTGTTTTTT. This encodes CASRPGDNEKLFF.

This clone was counted between two and nine times. The chain has TRBV7-9 and TRBJ1-5, with D tentatively TRBD1 (5 bases). The CDR3 runs 14 residues. Germline-derived CDR1 and CDR2 are SEHNR and FQNEAQ (reference sequence). The ends were cut back, 5 bases at V and 6 bases at J, with 14 bases in the middle. In nucleotides, the CDR3 is TGTGCCAGCAGCCCAACGGGGGTAGTTCAGCCCCAGCATTTT. Its translation: CASSPTGVVQPQHF.